Shown below are 24 T cell receptor beta chains from a single sample sequenced in a study of T cells in localized non-small cell lung cancer. Clones were sequenced by immunoSEQ multiplex PCR, and TCRdb holds only the in-frame ones, with some missing. The sample lists thousands of clones, around 30% seen once, with more than 10% in the top ten. Specimen: lung tumor tissue, collected before any cancer treatment. The receptor set was obtained from a woman aged 40 to 75 with stage I lung adenocarcinoma.

The V and J genes are TRBV19 and TRBJ2-1; 7 bases map to TRBD2. This CDR3 region has 15 residues. Germline loops: CDR1 LNHDA, CDR2 SQIVND (reference sequence). V lost 3 bases, J lost 2 bases, and 4 bases stayed unmatched. DNA for the CDR3: TGTGCCAGTAGTATGACTAGCAGAGCCTACAATGAGCAGTTCTTC. Its translation is CASSMTSRAYNEQFF.

By frequency in the sample, this clone is large. The chain has TRBV11-3 and TRBJ2-1; 10 bases map to TRBD2. After removal of 2 bases from V and 4 bases from J, the junction contained 8 bases not matched to a gene. Germline V lookup: CDR1 SGHNT, CDR2 YENEEA. This CDR3 region has 17 residues. CDR3 nucleotide sequence: TGTGCCAGCAGCTTATCCCGGCTAGCGGGGGCTTACAATGAGCAGTTCTTC. Translated: CASSLSRLAGAYNEQFF.

V and J are TRBV5-1 and TRBJ2-3; possibly TRBD1 or TRBD2 for D (6 bases each). Per the germline V gene, CDR1 is SGHRS and CDR2 is YFSETQ. The CDR3 has 15 residues. Trimming took off 3 bases at V and 6 bases at J, with 17 bases between the two ends. For the CDR3, the DNA is TGCGCCAGCAGCTGGGGAGGACAGCTCATGGATACGCAGTATTTT. Its translation is CASSWGGQLMDTQYF. Combining the CDR3 with reference TRBV5-1 and TRBJ2-3 gives the whole variable domain KAGVTQTPRYLIKTRGQQVTLSCSPISGHRSVSWYQQTPGQGLQFLFEYFSETQRNKGNFPGRFSGRQFSNSRSEMNVSTLELGDSALYLCASSWGGQLMDTQYFGPGTRLTVL.

This clone was observed a handful of times. J is TRBJ2-3 and V is TRBV30; 10 bases fit TRBD2. The CDR3 is 14 amino acids. Germline V gene sequence: CDR1 GTSNPN, CDR2 SVGIG (reference sequence). With V trimmed by 3 bases and J by 0 bases, 0 bases remained unmatched. DNA of the CDR3: TGTGCCTGGAGGACTAGCGGGAGCACAGATACGCAGTATTTT. It codes for CAWRTSGSTDTQYF.

In this sample, this clone is medium-sized. V usage is TRBV6-8 and J usage is TRBJ1-1, with D maybe TRBD1 (5 bases). This CDR3 is 17 amino acids long. Trimming took 5 bases from V and 4 from J, leaving 23 bases between them. The germline V gene encodes CDR1 MNHGY and CDR2 SAAAGT. The CDR3 coding sequence is TGTGCCAGCAGTCCGTCCCCGTACAGGAGCGGAGGCACTGAAGCTTTCTTT. Protein sequence: CASSPSPYRSGGTEAFF.

This chain joins TRBV19 and TRBJ1-2; D call uncertain. The CDR3 is 17 amino acids. The V gene's germline CDR1 is LNHDA and CDR2 SQIVND (reference sequence). Deletions cut 3 bases from V and 1 base from J, with 18 bases between. This CDR3 is CASSIVPGLTLNYGYTF. The CDR3 nucleotides read TGTGCCAGTAGTATTGTCCCGGGCCTCACTCTTAACTATGGCTACACCTTC.

The rearrangement uses TRBV6-7 and TRBJ1-1; D is ambiguous. TRBV6-7 is an ORF, with its function uncertain. The CDR3 extends over 11 amino acids. V was trimmed by 7 bases and J by 6 bases, leaving 9 bases between them. The CDR3 coding sequence is TGTGCCAGCACCGACGGCGCTGAAGCTTTCTTT. It translates to CASTDGAEAFF.

This clone was counted only a few times. The gene calls are TRBV5-1 and TRBJ2-3, with TRBD1 identical over 10 bases. The germline gives CDR1 SGHRS, CDR2 YFSETQ. Trimming at V came to 9 bases and at J to 3 bases, leaving 10 bases not matched to a gene. This CDR3 spans 15 amino acids. The CDR3 nucleotides read TGCGCCACCAGACGGAGGACAGGGGGTACAGATACGCAGTATTTT. Translating gives CATRRRTGGTDTQYF.

This clone appeared a few times. The genes are TRBV6-8 and TRBJ1-1, with D uncertain. The CDR3 is made up of 14 amino acids. V was trimmed by 7 bases and J by 2 bases, leaving 14 bases between them. Germline values: CDR1 MNHGY, CDR2 SAAAGT. The CDR3 reads CASISTALNTEAFF. The CDR3 DNA reads as TGTGCCAGCATTTCGACGGCTCTCAACACTGAAGCTTTCTTT.

The rearrangement links TRBV19 to TRBJ2-2, with TRBD2 matching 9 bases. J lost 6 bases, V lost 7 bases, and 9 bases had no gene match. The CDR3 covers 15 residues. Germline CDR1 is LNHDA and CDR2 is SQIVND (reference sequence). The CDR3 DNA reads as TGTGCCAGTACCCAGACTAGCGGTTACGCCGGGGAGCTGTTTTTT. Translating gives CASTQTSGYAGELFF. The full variable domain, with the rest looked up from reference TRBV19 and TRBJ2-2, is DGGITQSPKYLFRKEGQNVTLSCEQNLNHDAMYWYRQDPGQGLRLIYYSQIVNDFQKGDIAEGYSVSREKKESFPLTVTSAQKNPTAFYLCASTQTSGYAGELFFGEGSRLTVL.

This sequence joins TRBV10-3 and TRBJ1-4, with no clear D. Trimming removed 0 bases from V and 5 bases from J, with 7 bases in between. Germline V gives CDR1 ENHRY, CDR2 SYGVKD. This CDR3 is built from 14 residues. CDR3 sequence (DNA): TGTGCCATCAGTGAGTCGGGAGGAAATGAAAAACTGTTTTTT. Protein sequence: CAISESGGNEKLFF.

The CDR3 DNA reads TGTGCCAGCTCACCCGTAGTAGCGGGAGGGGGTGAGCAGTTCTTC. Amino acid sequence: CASSPVVAGGGEQFF. V usage is TRBV18 and J usage is TRBJ2-1, with TRBD2 matching over 11 bases. With 3 bases clipped from V and 9 bases from J, the junction kept 7 bases outside the gene matches. Germline-derived CDR1 and CDR2 are KGHSH and LQKENI. This CDR3 is built from 15 residues.

The gene calls are TRBV30 and TRBJ2-1; 11 bases fit TRBD2. Germline V lookup: CDR1 GTSNPN, CDR2 SVGIG (reference sequence). J gave up 6 bases and V 2 bases, and 9 bases lay outside the gene matches. The CDR3 is made up of 16 amino acids. This chain's CDR3 is CAWSYRSSGRANEQFF. The CDR3 DNA is TGTGCCTGGAGTTACAGGAGTAGCGGGAGGGCCAATGAGCAGTTCTTC.

In its sample, this clone was seen a few times. The V and J genes are TRBV11-3 and TRBJ1-1; TRBD1 matches 12 bases. CDR3 length: 15 amino acids. In germline, CDR1 is SGHNT, CDR2 YENEEA. J lost 11 bases, V lost 1 base, and 8 bases had no gene match. The CDR3 region has the DNA TGTGCCAGCAGCTTAGGGCCGGGACAGGGGGCGATGGCTTTCTTT. It translates to CASSLGPGQGAMAFF.

The V call is TRBV5-1, the J call TRBJ1-4, with D possibly being TRBD1 (5 bases). CDR3 length: 16 amino acids. CDR1 and CDR2 (germline): SGHRS, YFSETQ. Trimming took 1 base from V and 0 from J, leaving 10 bases between them. CDR3: CASSLSDSATNEKLFF. In nucleotides, the CDR3 is TGCGCCAGCAGCTTGTCCGACAGTGCAACTAATGAAAAACTGTTTTTT.

This clone has only a few counts. This chain uses TRBV9 with TRBJ2-5; D is ambiguous. V lost 2 bases and J 0 bases, leaving 8 bases between the germline ends. Germline V gene data show CDR1 as SGDLS and CDR2 as YYNGEE. The CDR3 extends over 14 amino acids. CDR3 protein: CASSVRPHQETQYF. CDR3 sequence (DNA): TGTGCCAGCAGCGTCCGACCGCACCAAGAGACCCAGTACTTC.

The rearrangement joins TRBV11-3 to TRBJ2-5; perhaps TRBD2 as D (7 bases). V was shortened by 4 bases and J by 1 base, with 13 bases between the two germline ends. The V gene's germline CDR1 is SGHNT and CDR2 YENEEA. The CDR3 is made up of 15 amino acids. This CDR3 is CASSSSGGAQETQYF. In DNA form, the CDR3 reads TGTGCCAGCAGCTCCTCTGGGGGGGCCCAAGAGACCCAGTACTTC.

The chain uses TRBV11-3 and TRBJ1-1; 8 nucleotides line up with TRBD1. CDR1 and CDR2 from the germline V gene are SGHNT and YENEEA. The CDR3 spans 14 residues. V was clipped by 5 bases and J by 1 base; unmatched bases: 3. The CDR3 nucleotides read TGTGCCAGCAGCCGCGACAGGGGGAACACTGAAGCTTTCTTT. It translates to CASSRDRGNTEAFF.

The chain employs TRBV11-3 and TRBJ2-1; D gene uncertain. Trimming cost V 4 bases and J 3 bases, with 13 bases left between them. The CDR3 totals 15 residues. CDR1 and CDR2 from the germline V gene are SGHNT and YENEEA. CDR3 DNA: TGTGCCAGCAGCTCGGCCGGCGTTTACTACAATGAGCAGTTCTTC. Its protein product is CASSSAGVYYNEQFF.

The CDR3 here is CASSLETTGYYEQYF. The CDR3 DNA follows: TGCGCCAGCAGCTTGGAAACGACAGGATATTACGAGCAGTACTTC. The chain uses TRBV5-1 and TRBJ2-7; D might be TRBD1 (6 bases). This CDR3 is built from 15 residues. The germline V and J ends were trimmed by 0 bases and 4 bases, with 14 bases remaining between them. Germline lookup yields CDR1 SGHRS and CDR2 YFSETQ.

This clone ranks as large. The chain joins TRBV11-3 to TRBJ2-1, with TRBD2 identical over 11 bases. CDR1 and CDR2 from the germline V gene are SGHNT and YENEEA. The CDR3 has 16 residues. Trimming removed 3 bases from V and 1 base from J; junction bases left unmatched: 2. In DNA form, the CDR3 reads TGTGCCAGCAGCTTGACTAGCGGGGCTTCCTACAATGAGCAGTTCTTC. Encoded protein: CASSLTSGASYNEQFF. Complete variable domain (other parts from reference TRBV11-3 and TRBJ2-1): EAGVVQSPRYKIIEKKQPVAFWCNPISGHNTLYWYLQNLGQGPELLIRYENEEAVDDSQLPKDRFSAERLKGVDSTLKIQPAELGDSAVYLCASSLTSGASYNEQFFGPGTRLTVL.

This clone has only a few counts. The CDR3 protein is CASSLLWGSYEQYF. DNA for the CDR3: TGTGCCAGCAGCTTGCTTTGGGGCTCCTACGAGCAGTACTTC. This chain joins TRBV11-3 and TRBJ2-7; D is undetermined. V dropped 3 bases and J dropped 0 bases, with 9 bases sitting between them. The CDR3 is made up of 14 amino acids. Germline-derived CDR1 and CDR2 are SGHNT and YENEEA. The full variable domain, rest sourced from reference TRBV11-3 and TRBJ2-7, is EAGVVQSPRYKIIEKKQPVAFWCNPISGHNTLYWYLQNLGQGPELLIRYENEEAVDDSQLPKDRFSAERLKGVDSTLKIQPAELGDSAVYLCASSLLWGSYEQYFGPGTRLTVT.

J is TRBJ2-6 and V is TRBV28; a weak D match, TRBD1 (5 bases). CDR3 length: 15 residues. Looked up from germline, CDR1 is MDHEN and CDR2 is SYDVKM. Trimming shortened V by 5 bases and J by 1 base, and 9 bases separated the two germline ends. The CDR3: CASSPRTSGANVLTF. CDR3 bases: TGTGCCAGCAGTCCCCGGACATCTGGGGCCAACGTCCTGACTTTC.

The J gene is TRBJ2-2, the V gene TRBV28; TRBD2 matches at 8 bases. The CDR3 is 15 amino acids. The J segment lost 2 bases and the V segment lost 5 bases, leaving 4 bases of the junction unmatched. The germline CDR1 and CDR2 sequences are MDHEN and SYDVKM. CDR3: CASSRGGTNTGELFF. In nucleotides, the CDR3 is TGTGCCAGCAGTCGGGGGGGAACCAACACCGGGGAGCTGTTTTTT.